The clone carrying this TCR beta chain was seen only a few times. This sample stems from a study of control samples from healthy donors and cancer patients. Profiled with immunoSEQ multiplex PCR; TCRdb holds only in-frame clones, not every one. The sample lists 200,000 or so clones, 85% to 95% occurring once. The sequencing input was blood. The clonotype originates from a man aged 50 or older in good health.

Written as DNA, the CDR3 is TGTGCCAGCAGCTTAGCAGACGGAAAAGAGACCCAGTACTTC. This codes for CASSLADGKETQYF. The chain has TRBV5-4 and TRBJ2-5; D is ambiguous. Trimming pared 2 bases from V and 3 bases from J, leaving 11 bases between. The length of the CDR3 is 14 residues. Germline V gives CDR1 SGHNT, CDR2 YYREEE (reference sequence).